This T cell receptor beta chain was captured by sequencing in a study of blood T cells in healthy people across ages (dated by TCRdb to between 2015 and 2016). Regarding the research as a whole: In model experiments, template switching captured roughly one uniquely barcoded TCR beta cDNA molecule for every two T cells. The study measured age-related changes in TCR beta repertoire diversity using deep sequencing normalized with unique cDNA molecular identifiers. Four age groups were formed from the donors: young (average around 15 years), middle-aged (approximately 40), aged (about 62) and long-lived (approximately 78). To avoid experimental bias, donors of different ages were distributed randomly across sequencing lanes. The study analyzed two additional independent replicas of 1 million unique cDNA reads from the same blood draw for two donors, one aged 18 to 30 and one aged 80 or older. Results and caveats for the whole study, not just this receptor: Observed TCR beta diversity per million T cells fell roughly linearly with age, and a significant reduction was already apparent by age around 40. A strong correlation was found between observed TCR beta diversity and the percentage of naive T cells measured by flow cytometry. Since profiling was done on bulk unsorted PBMCs, naive and antigen-experienced compartments could not be conclusively compared. Compared with the aged group, the long-lived group had more naive CD4+ T cells, fewer expanded clones and increased TCR diversity, a pattern suggesting age selection. Estimates of total diversity from one million sequenced T cells were regarded as lower bounds and underestimates. Because the CMV infection status of the donors was unknown, age-related changes in expanded clonotypes may potentially have been confounded.

From a lookup of the germline V gene, CDR1 and CDR2 are MNHEY and SVGEGT. Inclusive of the bounding cysteine and phenylalanine, the CDR3 is 14 residues long. Only the CDR3 DNA stays, 42 bases, in frame from base 1. Concerning this clonotype: Its antigen remains unidentified. No per-base quality is available; no much larger clone lies one base away.

The method behind the library was 5' RACE. These reads were obtained on an Illumina HiSeq 2500. A second PCR of about 7 to 12 cycles was performed with a sample-barcoded 5' primer and a J-beta primer mix. A unique molecular identifier was introduced onto each TCR beta cDNA molecule by a template-switch 5' adaptor carrying 12 random nucleotides. Each sample yielded at least 2.5 million CDR3-containing paired-end reads. First-strand cDNA was synthesized from all RNA with the Mint cDNA synthesis kit, primed by a TRBC-specific oligonucleotide. All cDNA was treated with uracil-DNA glycosylase and then went through a first 18-cycle PCR with the universal primers M1SS and BC2_uni_R. As for how the authors treated the data: Each sample was normalized by randomly selecting 1 million high-quality reads, each carrying a distinct molecular identifier. Reads with shared molecular identifiers were discarded instead of being binned into consensus sequences. MiTCR, set to a Q25 quality threshold and the strictest error-elimination algorithm, was used for CDR3 identification, clonotype clustering and error correction. A nonparametric unseen species model with Euler transformation was used to estimate lower-bound total TCR beta diversity. The public reads were run again by TCRdb, first through fastp at Q25 and then through MiXCR, and only productive beta chains were kept. Rows are combined by CDR3 protein, so each entry shows the most common genes and DNA. TCRdb, not the authors, supplied the V and J calls. Across this sample there are about 1 million distinct CDR3 sequences, with less than 50% seen only once. The ten largest account for 15% to 20% of the sample.

The 40 or so donors, aged about 6 to 95 years, were systemically healthy Caucasian individuals from Russia. Ten milliliters of peripheral blood were drawn from each donor into EDTA-treated Vacutainer tubes. Ficoll-Paque density-gradient centrifugation was used to isolate PBMCs, with at least 6.5 million obtained per sample. Trizol reagent was used to extract total RNA from PBMCs, with at least 5 micrograms per sample. For every donor, flow cytometry on a PBMC aliquot measured the percentage of naive CD45RAhigh/CD27high T cells. Input material: blood. This clonotype was sampled from a woman in her fifties or sixties in good health. Here the chain combines TRBV6-2 or TRBV6-3 and TRBJ2-1; the D gene is possibly TRBD2, with 6 bases matching. The J call may be in error: the DNA end matches TRBJ2-7 better. The nucleotide sequence is TGTGCCAGCAGTTACGCGGACTACTACAATGAGCAGTACTTC. This translates into CASSYADYYNEQYF.